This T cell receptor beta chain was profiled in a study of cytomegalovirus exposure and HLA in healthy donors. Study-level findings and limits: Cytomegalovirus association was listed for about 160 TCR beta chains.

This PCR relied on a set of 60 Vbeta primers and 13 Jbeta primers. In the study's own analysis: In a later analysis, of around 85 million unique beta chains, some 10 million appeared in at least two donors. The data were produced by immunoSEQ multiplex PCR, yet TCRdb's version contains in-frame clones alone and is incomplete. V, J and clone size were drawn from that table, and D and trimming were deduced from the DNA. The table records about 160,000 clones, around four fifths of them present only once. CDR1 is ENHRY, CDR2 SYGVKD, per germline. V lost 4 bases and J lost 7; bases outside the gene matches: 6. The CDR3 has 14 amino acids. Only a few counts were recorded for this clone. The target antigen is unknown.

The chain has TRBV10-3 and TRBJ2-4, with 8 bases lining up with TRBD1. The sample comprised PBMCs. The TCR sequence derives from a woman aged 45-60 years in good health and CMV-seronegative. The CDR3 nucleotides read TGTGCCATCAGTGCGGAGACAGGGGTTAACATTCAGTACTTC. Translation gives CAISAETGVNIQYF.